A single sample is the source of the 12 T cell receptor beta chains below, sequenced in a study of radiation and T cells in renal cell carcinoma. Stated time point: blood 2 weeks post-SBRT. Regarding treatment: 15 Gy SBRT to primary tumor, nephrectomy 4 weeks later. This table comes from immunoSEQ multiplex PCR, and its TCRdb copy is limited to in-frame clones, with some not included. The table records 100,000 to 150,000 clones, about 88% of them present only once. The sequencing used blood, collected from a patient whose treatment included radiotherapy and nephrectomy. These receptors came from a woman aged 65 to 85 with renal cell carcinoma.

V gene TRBV14 combines with J gene TRBJ2-5; TRBD1 matches at 9 bases. Gene TRBJ2-7 matches the end of the DNA better, so the J call may be wrong. Looked up from germline, CDR1 is SGHDN and CDR2 is FVKESK. The CDR3 runs to 14 residues. The CDR3 nucleotides read TGTGCCAGCAGCCAAGCTCGGACAGGGGACGAGCAGTACTTC. It codes for CASSQARTGDEQYF.

The rearrangement joins TRBV15 to TRBJ2-2; no clear D. The CDR3 runs 18 residues. V was cut by 1 base and J by 2 bases, with 17 bases left in between. From germline, CDR1 is LNHNV and CDR2 YYDKDF (reference sequence). The CDR3 DNA reads as TGTGCCACCAGCAGAGTGGTAGGAAGCAGGCTTAACACCGGGGAGCTGTTTTTT. This sequence encodes CATSRVVGSRLNTGELFF.

This rearrangement joins TRBV2 to TRBJ2-1; TRBD2 matches at 8 bases. This CDR3 has 15 residues. Trimming took 2 bases from V and 5 from J; bases not matched to a gene: 5. The germline gives CDR1 SNHLY, CDR2 FYNNEI. This CDR3 reads CASSETRGGNNEQFF. In DNA form, the CDR3 reads TGTGCCAGCAGTGAAACTCGGGGGGGCAACAATGAGCAGTTCTTC.

The gene calls are TRBV19 and TRBJ1-4; possibly TRBD1 for D (6 bases). The CDR3 contains 12 residues. Trimming took off 10 bases at V and 8 bases at J, with 14 bases between the two ends. Germline V gene sequence: CDR1 LNHDA, CDR2 SQIVND (reference sequence). The CDR3 region has the DNA TGTGCCACGGGACAACGCGGCGAAAAACTGTTTTTT. Translating gives CATGQRGEKLFF.

The gene calls are TRBV18 and TRBJ2-6; D unresolved. Germline CDR1 KGHSH, CDR2 LQKENI. CDR3 size: 15 residues. The V gene lost 4 bases and the J gene lost 1 base, with 8 bases spanning the gap. The CDR3 sequence is CASSQTTSGANVLTF. The CDR3 nucleotides are TGTGCCAGCTCACAGACAACTTCTGGGGCCAACGTCCTGACTTTC.

This clone occurred a few times. The chain has TRBV7-8 and TRBJ2-7, with D unresolved. CDR3 size: 11 residues. V was shortened by 5 bases and J by 1 base, with 3 bases between the two germline ends. Germline assignment: CDR1 SGHVS and CDR2 FQNEAQ. The CDR3 loop is CASSPSYEQYF. CDR3 nucleotide sequence: TGTGCCAGCAGCCCATCCTACGAGCAGTACTTC.

The chain employs TRBV5-1 and TRBJ1-5, with a tentative D call TRBD1 (6 bases). Looked up from germline, CDR1 is SGHRS and CDR2 is YFSETQ. This CDR3 spans 15 amino acids. Trimming shortened V by 1 base and J by 1 base, and 9 bases separated the two germline ends. CDR3 DNA: TGCGCCAGCAGCTTGACAGGGTTCAGCAATCAGCCCCAGCATTTT. It specifies CASSLTGFSNQPQHF.

J is TRBJ2-2 and V is TRBV5-1; D is unresolved. Germline lookup yields CDR1 SGHRS and CDR2 YFSETQ. V lost 3 bases and J lost 3, with 6 bases in between. CDR3 size: 13 residues. The CDR3 coding sequence is TGCGCCAGCAGCTCAGAGTACACCGGGGAGCTGTTTTTT. It encodes CASSSEYTGELFF. Combining the CDR3 with reference TRBV5-1 and TRBJ2-2 gives the whole variable domain KAGVTQTPRYLIKTRGQQVTLSCSPISGHRSVSWYQQTPGQGLQFLFEYFSETQRNKGNFPGRFSGRQFSNSRSEMNVSTLELGDSALYLCASSSEYTGELFFGEGSRLTVL.

This sequence joins TRBV27 and TRBJ1-1; TRBD1 aligns across 7 bases. Germline V gene lookup returns CDR1 MNHEY and CDR2 SMNVEV (reference sequence). CDR3 length: 16 residues. J was trimmed by 4 bases and V by 6 bases; bases with no gene match: 14. CDR3 residues: CASSLRQGGRGTEAFF. In DNA, the CDR3 is TGTGCCAGCAGCCTCCGACAGGGTGGTCGCGGCACTGAAGCTTTCTTT.

This chain uses TRBV20-1 with TRBJ2-1; the D is unclear. There are 10 residues in the CDR3. Germline V lookup: CDR1 DFQATT, CDR2 SNEGSKA (reference sequence). Trimming stripped 3 bases from V and 7 bases from J, with 4 bases between. The CDR3 sequence is CSARANEQFF. The CDR3 DNA reads TGCAGTGCTAGGGCAAATGAGCAGTTCTTC.

The J gene is TRBJ2-7, the V gene TRBV5-1, with TRBD1 as a possible D gene (6 bases). The V gene lost 0 bases and the J gene lost 5 bases, with 15 bases spanning the gap. This CDR3 has 15 residues. CDR1 is SGHRS and CDR2 is YFSETQ in the germline V gene. CDR3 DNA sequence: TGCGCCAGCAGCTTGGAGAGGGCCAGGGGCCACGAGCAGTACTTC. Its protein product is CASSLERARGHEQYF.

This chain uses TRBV6-1 with TRBJ2-7; 7 bases are shared with TRBD1. CDR1 MNHNS and CDR2 SASEGT come from the germline V gene. This CDR3 is built from 14 residues. V lost 5 bases, J lost 2 bases, and 6 bases stayed unmatched. CDR3 sequence reads: CASSSRTGTYEQYF. The CDR3 DNA sequence: TGTGCCAGCAGTTCGAGGACAGGAACCTACGAGCAGTACTTC.